This passage covers 24 T cell receptor beta chains from one sample sequenced in a study of T cells in Graves' hyperthyroidism and ophthalmopathy. The TCR beta CDR3 regions underwent amplification using RNA transcripts as the source. The HTBI primer set served for first-round RT-PCR of the TCR CDR3. Via MiXCR, TCRdb re-called the multiplex PCR reads, giving one row per CDR3 protein. In the table there are a few hundred thousand distinct CDR3 sequences, about 14% of which are singletons. Material for sequencing was blood. The receptors here all came from a woman aged 40 to 49 with Graves' hyperthyroidism that later progressed to Graves' ophthalmopathy.

This clonotype was seen at least ten times. The V gene is TRBV5-8, the J gene TRBJ2-1; no clear D. V was trimmed by 0 bases and J by 1 base, leaving 11 bases between them. The CDR3 totals 16 residues. In germline, CDR1 is SGHTS, CDR2 YDEGEE. The CDR3 DNA is TGTGCCAGCAGCTTGGTCTACGGTAGGTCCTACAATGAGCAGTTCTTC. This gives the protein CASSLVYGRSYNEQFF.

The J gene is TRBJ2-2, the V gene TRBV7-9, with D perhaps given as TRBD1 or TRBD2 (5 bases each). Deletions cut 8 bases from V and 8 bases from J, with 18 bases between. Germline CDR1 is SEHNR and CDR2 is FQNEAQ (reference sequence). This CDR3 has 14 amino acids. The CDR3 DNA reads as TGTGCCAGCTCCGGGGCGGATTCGGTAGGGGAGCTGTTTTTT. Its protein is CASSGADSVGELFF.

This clonotype was seen many times. The chain couples TRBV6-1 to TRBJ2-2; tentatively, D is TRBD1 (5 bases). This CDR3 spans 16 amino acids. Germline V gene data show CDR1 as MNHNS and CDR2 as SASEGT. Trimming cost V 8 bases and J 1 base, with 17 bases left between them. CDR3 bases: TGTGCCAGCTCTCGGATGGGCAGGGAGAACACCGGGGAGCTGTTTTTT. Amino acids: CASSRMGRENTGELFF.

J is TRBJ1-2 and V is TRBV7-9; tentative D call: TRBD1 (6 bases). The length of the CDR3 is 15 residues. With 2 bases removed from V and 6 bases from J, the gap between germline ends came to 16 bases. CDR1 is SEHNR, CDR2 FQNEAQ, per germline (reference sequence). CDR3 sequence (DNA): TGTGCCAGCAGCTTAACAGGGCGACAGCGGGATGGCTACACCTTC. Its protein is CASSLTGRQRDGYTF.

This clonotype was seen repeatedly, ten times or more. Its ends do not fully match the called genes, so a read error is possible. This sequence joins TRBV4-1 and TRBJ2-7, with D possibly TRBD1 on 7 matching bases. Germline V gene lookup returns CDR1 MGHRA and CDR2 YSYEKL. The CDR3 consists of 17 residues. The CDR3 protein is CTSSQRLLARGVGEQYF. In nucleotides, the CDR3 is TGCACCAGCAGCCAAAGGTTACTGGCCAGGGGGGTCGGCGAGCAGTACTTC.

This clonotype was detected only a few times. CDR3 sequence: CASSVTSGVTTDTQYF. The DNA for the CDR3 is TGCGCCAGCAGCGTGACTAGCGGGGTAACCACAGATACGCAGTATTTT. The chain couples TRBV5-1 to TRBJ2-3, with 11 bases fitting TRBD2. The V segment lost 4 bases and the J segment 2 bases; nucleotides outside the gene matches: 6. The CDR3 has 16 residues. Per germline, CDR1 SGHRS and CDR2 YFSETQ.

Many counts were recorded for this clonotype. The chain has TRBV12-3 or TRBV12-4 and TRBJ2-3; TRBD2 matches at 7 bases. The CDR3 length is 15 residues. The V gene end was trimmed by 5 bases and the J gene end by 4 bases; junction bases not matched to a gene: 9. The CDR3 reads CASSVGQSGADTQYF. The CDR3 nucleotides are TGTGCCAGCAGTGTGGGCCAAAGCGGGGCAGATACGCAGTATTTT.

The table lists this clonotype with many counts. This sequence joins TRBV14 and TRBJ1-4; no reliable D call. Trimming shortened V by 0 bases and J by 4 bases, and 9 bases separated the two germline ends. The CDR3 loop spans 15 amino acids. CDR1 is SGHDN, CDR2 FVKESK, per germline. CDR3: CASSQDRINNEKLFF. CDR3 nucleotide sequence: TGTGCCAGCAGCCAAGATCGGATTAATAATGAAAAACTGTTTTTT.

The V gene is TRBV20-1, the J gene TRBJ2-3, with D perhaps matching TRBD2 (5 bases). The CDR3 is 17 residues long. Trimming left V 3 bases short and J 0 bases short, with 19 bases between. Germline assignment: CDR1 DFQATT and CDR2 SNEGSKA (reference sequence). This chain's CDR3 is CSASLASRRESTDTQYF. The CDR3 DNA follows: TGCAGTGCTAGTTTAGCCTCCCGAAGGGAGAGCACAGATACGCAGTATTTT.

As to this clonotype: A read error is possible here, since a much larger clone lies one base away. The rearrangement joins TRBV7-9 to TRBJ1-5, with D perhaps TRBD1 (5 bases). The CDR3 spans 15 residues. Germline V gene sequence: CDR1 SEHNR, CDR2 FQNEAQ (reference sequence). CDR3 nucleotide sequence: TGTGCCTGCAGCTTAGGCCAGGGCGAGCATCAGCCCCAGCATTTT. It codes for CACSLGQGEHQPQHF.

Ten or more counts support this clonotype. This rearrangement joins TRBV7-8 to TRBJ2-7, with D possibly being TRBD1 or TRBD2 (5 bases each). The germline V gene encodes CDR1 SGHVS and CDR2 FQNEAQ. CDR3 length: 15 amino acids. V was pared by 5 bases and J by 0 bases, with 14 bases between. This CDR3 is CASSGRDGDSYEQYF. For the CDR3, the DNA is TGTGCCAGCAGCGGCCGGGACGGTGACTCCTACGAGCAGTACTTC.

This clonotype was detected a few times. The gene calls are TRBV20-1 and TRBJ2-7; D could derive from TRBD1 or TRBD2 (5 bases each). Trimming cost V 0 bases and J 3 bases, with 12 bases left between them. The CDR3 contains 14 residues. Per the germline V gene, CDR1 is DFQATT and CDR2 is SNEGSKA (reference sequence). In nucleotides, the CDR3 is TGCAGTGCTAGAGATCTGGGACGCCGCTACGAGCAGTACTTC. Protein: CSARDLGRRYEQYF.

This clonotype was seen repeatedly, ten times or more. The chain recombines TRBV12-3 or TRBV12-4 with TRBJ1-1; D gene ambiguous. V lost 5 bases, J lost 3 bases, and 10 bases lay in between. There are 13 residues in the CDR3. Written as DNA, the CDR3 is TGTGCCAGCAGTAGGGCGCAGTACACTGAAGCTTTCTTT. Translation: CASSRAQYTEAFF.

With regard to this clonotype: With a much larger clone just one base away, this may be a read error. The CDR3 region has the DNA TGCAGTGCTAGAGCCCAACTGGGGGGGGCTAGGACCGGGGAGCTGTTTTTT. Residues: CSARAQLGGARTGELFF. V gene TRBV20-1 combines with J gene TRBJ2-2; possible D gene TRBD2, 7 bases. V dropped 1 base and J dropped 5 bases, with 20 bases sitting between them. Looked up from germline, CDR1 is DFQATT and CDR2 is SNEGSKA (reference sequence). The CDR3 consists of 17 residues.

This clonotype was picked up many times. This chain joins TRBV9 and TRBJ2-7; 9 bases agree with TRBD2. V shed 5 bases and J 5 bases; nucleotides not matched to a gene: 8. The CDR3 covers 14 residues. Per the germline V gene, CDR1 is SGDLS and CDR2 is YYNGEE. For the CDR3, the DNA is TGTGCCAGCAGTGATAGGACTAGCGAAAACGAGCAGTACTTC. Translating it yields CASSDRTSENEQYF.

Ten or more counts support this clonotype. J is TRBJ1-3 and V is TRBV10-3, with D possibly matching TRBD1 (6 bases). Deletions cut 0 bases from V and 0 bases from J, with 6 bases between. CDR1 is ENHRY and CDR2 is SYGVKD in the germline V gene. The CDR3 contains 15 residues. DNA for the CDR3: TGTGCCATCAGTGAGTCAGGGGGCTCTGGAAACACCATATATTTT. This translates into CAISESGGSGNTIYF.

The chain combines TRBV7-6 with TRBJ1-1; 8 bases are a match to TRBD1. This CDR3 has 14 residues. The trim removed 3 bases at V and 4 bases at J, leaving 4 bases unmatched. Germline CDR1 reads SGHVS; CDR2 reads FNYEAQ. The CDR3: CASSLQGAFTEAFF. CDR3 bases: TGTGCCAGCAGCTTGCAGGGGGCATTCACTGAAGCTTTCTTT.

This clonotype was observed many times. The CDR3 is CASSHRGELFF. As DNA, the CDR3 is TGTGCCAGCAGCCACCGTGGGGAGCTGTTTTTT. V usage is TRBV3-1 and J usage is TRBJ2-2; D unclear. The CDR3 loop spans 11 amino acids. V lost 3 bases to trimming and J lost 8 bases, with 4 bases between them. CDR1 is LGHDT, CDR2 YNNKEL, per germline (reference sequence). The variable domain in full, completed from reference TRBV3-1 and TRBJ2-2, reads DTAVSQTPKYLVTQMGNDKSIKCEQNLGHDTMYWYKQDSKKFLKIMFSYNNKELIINETVPNRFSPKSPDKAHLNLHINSLELGDSAVYFCASSHRGELFFGEGSRLTVL.

This clonotype appeared many times. The rearrangement joins TRBV6-1 to TRBJ2-1, with D perhaps given as TRBD1 or TRBD2 (5 bases each). Germline CDR1 and CDR2: MNHNS and SASEGT. The CDR3 contains 15 residues. Deletions cut 4 bases from V and 0 bases from J, with 10 bases between. The CDR3 nucleotides are TGTGCCAGCAGTGCCGGGACCAACTCCTACAATGAGCAGTTCTTC. It codes for CASSAGTNSYNEQFF.

This clonotype was observed at least ten times. This chain connects TRBV5-1 to TRBJ2-1, with 10 bases identical to TRBD2. The CDR3 length is 16 residues. V trimming: 0 bases; J trimming: 6 bases; junction bases outside the gene matches: 6. From germline, CDR1 is SGHRS and CDR2 YFSETQ. CDR3 in amino acids: CASSLDLAGALNEQFF. CDR3 coding DNA: TGCGCCAGCAGCTTGGATCTAGCGGGGGCACTCAATGAGCAGTTCTTC.

This clonotype was observed at least ten times. The chain has TRBV30 and TRBJ1-2; TRBD1 is a possible D gene (6 bases). This CDR3 has 11 residues. The V gene's germline CDR1 is GTSNPN and CDR2 SVGIG (reference sequence). In DNA form, the CDR3 reads TGTGCTTGGGGGCGCGGATTTGGCTACACCTTC. Translated: CAWGRGFGYTF.

This clonotype was counted many times. The chain uses TRBV28 and TRBJ1-1; D not resolved. V lost 5 bases to trimming and J lost 1 base, with 11 bases between them. The CDR3 loop spans 14 amino acids. Germline CDR1 and CDR2: MDHEN and SYDVKM. The CDR3 region has the DNA TGTGCCAGCAGTCCCCTACCCGGGAACACTGAAGCTTTCTTT. Translating it yields CASSPLPGNTEAFF.

This CDR3 is CASSLTRDRGLYSNQPQHF. CDR3 sequence (DNA): TGTGCCAGCAGCTTGACTCGGGACAGGGGGCTTTATAGCAATCAGCCCCAGCATTTT. The chain has TRBV5-6 and TRBJ1-5; 12 nucleotides match TRBD1. V shed 1 base and J 0 bases; nucleotides not matched to a gene: 8. The CDR3 loop spans 19 amino acids. CDR1 is SGHDT, CDR2 YYEEEE, per germline.

This clonotype was seen at least ten times. This chain joins TRBV10-3 and TRBJ1-2; a possible D gene is TRBD1 (5 bases). Trimming left V 4 bases short and J 9 bases short, with 9 bases between. Germline V CDR1 and CDR2: ENHRY, SYGVKD. CDR3 length equals 11 residues. The CDR3 here is CAISGGVRYTF. The DNA for the CDR3 is TGTGCCATCAGTGGGGGGGTTCGCTACACCTTC.